This TCR beta chain was retrieved from a study of CD8+ T cells in alopecia areata. Treatment noted: oral pan-JAK inhibitor, 5-10 mg twice daily. Trimming stripped 3 bases from V and 0 bases from J, with 14 bases between. Germline CDR1 and CDR2: GTSNPN and SVGIG (reference sequence). The length of the CDR3 is 15 residues. The authors extracted RNA and reverse transcribed it into cDNA as the sequencing template. Assay used: immunoSEQ multiplex PCR; TCRdb lists only in-frame clones, some missing. The sample holds more than 150,000 clones, under 60% seen once. This TCR came from a human donor with alopecia areata. This specimen was CD8+ T cells sorted from blood, taken at week 24, from a patient treated with tofacitinib. The gene calls are TRBV30 and TRBJ2-5; D gene unclear. Written as DNA, the CDR3 is TGTGCCTGGAGGGAATTAGGACCAAACCAAGAGACCCAGTACTTC. As protein: CAWRELGPNQETQYF.